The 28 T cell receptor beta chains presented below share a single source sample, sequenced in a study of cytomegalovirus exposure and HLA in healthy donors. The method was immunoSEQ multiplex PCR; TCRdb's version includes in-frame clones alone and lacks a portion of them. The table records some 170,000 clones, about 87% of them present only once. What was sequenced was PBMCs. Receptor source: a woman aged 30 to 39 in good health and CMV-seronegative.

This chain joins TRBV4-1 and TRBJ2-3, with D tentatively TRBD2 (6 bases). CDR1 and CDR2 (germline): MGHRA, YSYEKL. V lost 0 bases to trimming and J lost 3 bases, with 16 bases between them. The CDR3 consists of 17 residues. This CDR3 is CASSQDPPGGGTDTQYF. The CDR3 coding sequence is TGCGCCAGCAGCCAAGATCCCCCCGGGGGTGGGACAGATACGCAGTATTTT.

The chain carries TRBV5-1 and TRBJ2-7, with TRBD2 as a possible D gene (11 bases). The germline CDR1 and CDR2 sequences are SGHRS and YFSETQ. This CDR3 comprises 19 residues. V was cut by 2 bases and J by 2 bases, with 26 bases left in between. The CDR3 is CASSLTGTGELAGAYEQYF. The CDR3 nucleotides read TGCGCCAGCAGCTTAACCGGGACAGGGGAACTAGCGGGAGCCTACGAGCAGTACTTC.

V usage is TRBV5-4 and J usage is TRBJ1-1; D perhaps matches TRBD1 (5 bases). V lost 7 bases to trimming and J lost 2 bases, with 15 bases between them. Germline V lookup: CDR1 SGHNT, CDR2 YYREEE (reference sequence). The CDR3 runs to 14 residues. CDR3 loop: CASRRMGGNTEAFF. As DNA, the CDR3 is TGTGCCAGCCGGCGAATGGGGGGAAACACTGAAGCTTTCTTT. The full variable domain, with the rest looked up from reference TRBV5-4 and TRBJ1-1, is ETGVTQSPTHLIKTRGQQVTLRCSSQSGHNTVSWYQQALGQGPQFIFQYYREEENGRGNFPPRFSGLQFPNYSSELNVNALELDDSALYLCASRRMGGNTEAFFGQGTRLTVV.

CDR3 sequence: CASSQERMGLTNSPLHF. The CDR3 nucleotides read TGCGCCAGCAGCCAAGAGCGAATGGGACTTACAAATTCACCCCTCCACTTT. The rearrangement uses TRBV4-3 and TRBJ1-6; perhaps TRBD1 as D (5 bases). Trimming pared 0 bases from V and 7 bases from J, leaving 16 bases between. The germline V gene has CDR1 LGHNA and CDR2 YSLEER. The CDR3 sequence is 17 residues long.

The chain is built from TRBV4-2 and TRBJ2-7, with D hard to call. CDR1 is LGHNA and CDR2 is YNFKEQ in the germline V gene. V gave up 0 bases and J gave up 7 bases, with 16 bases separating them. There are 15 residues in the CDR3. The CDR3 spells CASSQESQVVWEQYF. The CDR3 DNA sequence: TGTGCCAGCAGCCAAGAAAGCCAAGTCGTGTGGGAGCAGTACTTC.

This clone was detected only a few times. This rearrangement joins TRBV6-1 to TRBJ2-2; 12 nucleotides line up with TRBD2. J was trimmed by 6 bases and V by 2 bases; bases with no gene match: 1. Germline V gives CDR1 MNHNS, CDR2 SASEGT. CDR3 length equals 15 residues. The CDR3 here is CASSELAGGPGELFF. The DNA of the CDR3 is TGTGCCAGCAGTGAACTAGCGGGGGGGCCCGGGGAGCTGTTTTTT.

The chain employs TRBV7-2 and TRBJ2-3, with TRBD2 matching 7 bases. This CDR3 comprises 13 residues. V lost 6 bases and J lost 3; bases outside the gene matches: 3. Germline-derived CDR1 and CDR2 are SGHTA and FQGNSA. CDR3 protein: CASRGAGTDTQYF. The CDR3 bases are TGTGCCAGCAGGGGAGCGGGAACAGATACGCAGTATTTT.

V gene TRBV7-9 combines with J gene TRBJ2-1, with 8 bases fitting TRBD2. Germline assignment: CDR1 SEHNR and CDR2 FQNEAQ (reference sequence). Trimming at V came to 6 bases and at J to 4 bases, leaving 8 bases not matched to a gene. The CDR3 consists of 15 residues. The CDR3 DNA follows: TGTGCCAGCAGGATATCGGGGGGGTATTACAATGAGCAGTTCTTC. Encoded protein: CASRISGGYYNEQFF.

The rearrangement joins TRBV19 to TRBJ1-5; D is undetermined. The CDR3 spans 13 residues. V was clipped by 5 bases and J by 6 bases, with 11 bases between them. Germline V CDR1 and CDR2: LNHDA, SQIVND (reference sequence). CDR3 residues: CASSPSEGQPQHF. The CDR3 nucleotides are TGTGCCAGTAGTCCCTCCGAGGGTCAGCCCCAGCATTTT.

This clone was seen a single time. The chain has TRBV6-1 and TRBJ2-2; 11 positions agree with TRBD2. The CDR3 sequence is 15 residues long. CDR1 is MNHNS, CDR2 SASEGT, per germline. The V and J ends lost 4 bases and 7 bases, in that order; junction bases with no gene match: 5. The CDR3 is CASSATSGGNGELFF. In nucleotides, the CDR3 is TGTGCCAGCAGTGCCACTAGCGGGGGTAACGGGGAGCTGTTTTTT.

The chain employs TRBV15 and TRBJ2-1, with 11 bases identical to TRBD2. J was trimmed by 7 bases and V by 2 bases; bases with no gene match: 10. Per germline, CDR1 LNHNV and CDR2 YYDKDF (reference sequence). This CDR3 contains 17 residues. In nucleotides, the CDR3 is TGTGCCACCAGCAGATACCATAGCGGGGGGGATAAGAATGAGCAGTTCTTC. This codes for CATSRYHSGGDKNEQFF.

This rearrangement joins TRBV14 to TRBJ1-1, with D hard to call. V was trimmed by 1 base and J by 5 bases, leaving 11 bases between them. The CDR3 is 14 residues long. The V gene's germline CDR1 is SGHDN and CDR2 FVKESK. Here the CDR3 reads CASSQVSGRTEAFF. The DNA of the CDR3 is TGTGCCAGCAGCCAAGTCTCCGGGAGGACTGAAGCTTTCTTT. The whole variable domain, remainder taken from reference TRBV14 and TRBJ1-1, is EAGVTQFPSHSVIEKGQTVTLRCDPISGHDNLYWYRRVMGKEIKFLLHFVKESKQDESGMPNNRFLAERTGGTYSTLKVQPAELEDSGVYFCASSQVSGRTEAFFGQGTRLTVV.

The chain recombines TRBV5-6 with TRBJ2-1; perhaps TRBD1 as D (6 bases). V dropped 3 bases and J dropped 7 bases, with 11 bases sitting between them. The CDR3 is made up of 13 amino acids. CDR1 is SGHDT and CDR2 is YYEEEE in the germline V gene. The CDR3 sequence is CASSSQGGNEQFF. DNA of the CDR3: TGTGCCAGCAGCTCCCAAGGGGGAAATGAGCAGTTCTTC.

The CDR3 DNA sequence: TGTGCCAGCAGTGAATCAGGTATCAATGAGCAGTTCTTC. This translates into CASSESGINEQFF. This chain links TRBV25-1 with TRBJ2-1; no reliable D call. The CDR3 length is 13 residues. Deletions cut 1 base from V and 6 bases from J, with 7 bases between. Per the germline V gene, CDR1 is MGHDK and CDR2 is SYGVNS.

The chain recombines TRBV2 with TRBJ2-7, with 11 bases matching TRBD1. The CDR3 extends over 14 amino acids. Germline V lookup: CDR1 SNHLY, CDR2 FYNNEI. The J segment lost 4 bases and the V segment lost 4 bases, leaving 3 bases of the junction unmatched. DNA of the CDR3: TGTGCCAGCAGTGGGACAGGGGGCCCTTACGAGCAGTACTTC. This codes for CASSGTGGPYEQYF.

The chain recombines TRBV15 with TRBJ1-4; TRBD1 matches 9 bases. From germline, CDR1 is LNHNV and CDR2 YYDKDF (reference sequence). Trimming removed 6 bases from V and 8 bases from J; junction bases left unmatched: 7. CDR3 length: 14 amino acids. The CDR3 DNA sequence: TGTGCCACCAGAAGACAGGGGGTTGGCGAAAAACTGTTTTTT. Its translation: CATRRQGVGEKLFF.

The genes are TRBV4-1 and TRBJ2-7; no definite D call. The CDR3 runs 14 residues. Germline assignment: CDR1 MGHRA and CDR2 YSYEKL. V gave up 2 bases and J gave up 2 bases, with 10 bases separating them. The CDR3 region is CASSQTDLTYEQYF. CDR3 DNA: TGCGCCAGCAGCCAAACCGACTTAACCTACGAGCAGTACTTC.

Here the CDR3 reads CASSLGQGGQPQHF. CDR3 coding DNA: TGTGCCAGCAGCCTCGGGCAGGGCGGCCAGCCCCAGCATTTT. This chain links TRBV5-8 with TRBJ1-5, with D maybe TRBD1 (5 bases). The CDR3 covers 14 residues. Per germline, CDR1 SGHTS and CDR2 YDEGEE. V was pared by 4 bases and J by 7 bases, with 15 bases between. Looking up the rest from reference TRBV5-8 and TRBJ1-5 gives the full variable domain: EAGVTQSPTHLIKTRGQQATLRCSPISGHTSVYWYQQALGLGLQFLLWYDEGEERNRGNFPPRFSGRQFPNYSSELNVNALELEDSALYLCASSLGQGGQPQHFGDGTRLSIL.

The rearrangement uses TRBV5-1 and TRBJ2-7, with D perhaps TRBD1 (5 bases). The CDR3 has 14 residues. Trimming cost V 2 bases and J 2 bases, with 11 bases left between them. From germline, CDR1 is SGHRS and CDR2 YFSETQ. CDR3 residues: CASSLGAYTYEQYF. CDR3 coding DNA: TGCGCCAGCAGCTTAGGGGCCTATACCTACGAGCAGTACTTC.

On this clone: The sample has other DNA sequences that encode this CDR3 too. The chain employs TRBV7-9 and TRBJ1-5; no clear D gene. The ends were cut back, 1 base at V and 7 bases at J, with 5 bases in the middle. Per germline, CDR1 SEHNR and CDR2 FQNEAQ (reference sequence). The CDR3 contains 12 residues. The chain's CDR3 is CASSLEQQPQHF. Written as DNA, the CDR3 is TGTGCCAGCAGCTTAGAGCAACAGCCCCAGCATTTT. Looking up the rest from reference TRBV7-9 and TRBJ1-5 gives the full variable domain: DTGVSQNPRHKITKRGQNVTFRCDPISEHNRLYWYRQTLGQGPEFLTYFQNEAQLEKSRLLSDRFSAERPKGSFSTLEIQRTEQGDSAMYLCASSLEQQPQHFGDGTRLSIL.

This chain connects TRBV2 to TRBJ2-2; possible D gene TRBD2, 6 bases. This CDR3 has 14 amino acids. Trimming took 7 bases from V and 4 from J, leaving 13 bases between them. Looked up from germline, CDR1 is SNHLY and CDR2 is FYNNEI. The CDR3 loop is CASNRQGGTGELFF. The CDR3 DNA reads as TGTGCCAGCAACCGGCAGGGAGGCACCGGGGAGCTGTTTTTT.

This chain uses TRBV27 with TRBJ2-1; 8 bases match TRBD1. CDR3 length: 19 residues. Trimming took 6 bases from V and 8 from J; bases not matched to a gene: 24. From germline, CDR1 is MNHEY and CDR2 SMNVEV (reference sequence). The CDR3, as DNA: TGTGCCAGCAGAAATAAGGCACAGGGGGTGCTTACGGCGGTGGATGAGCAGTTCTTC. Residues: CASRNKAQGVLTAVDEQFF.

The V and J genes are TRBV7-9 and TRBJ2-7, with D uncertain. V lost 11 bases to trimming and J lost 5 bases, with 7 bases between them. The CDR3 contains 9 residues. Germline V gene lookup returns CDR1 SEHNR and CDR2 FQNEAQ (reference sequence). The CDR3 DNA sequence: TGTGCCCTTGAGGACGAGCAGTACTTC. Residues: CALEDEQYF.

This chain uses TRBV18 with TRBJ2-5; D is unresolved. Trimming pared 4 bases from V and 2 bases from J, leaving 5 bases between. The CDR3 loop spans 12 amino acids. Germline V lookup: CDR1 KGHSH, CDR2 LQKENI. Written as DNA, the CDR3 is TGTGCCAGCTCACTAATTCAAGAGACCCAGTACTTC. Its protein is CASSLIQETQYF.

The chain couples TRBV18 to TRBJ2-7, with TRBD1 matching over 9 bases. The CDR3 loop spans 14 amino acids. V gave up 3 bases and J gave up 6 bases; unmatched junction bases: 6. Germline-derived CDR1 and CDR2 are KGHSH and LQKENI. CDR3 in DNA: TGTGCCAGCTCACCGGGGACAGGGAAGGCCGAGCAGTACTTC. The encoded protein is CASSPGTGKAEQYF.

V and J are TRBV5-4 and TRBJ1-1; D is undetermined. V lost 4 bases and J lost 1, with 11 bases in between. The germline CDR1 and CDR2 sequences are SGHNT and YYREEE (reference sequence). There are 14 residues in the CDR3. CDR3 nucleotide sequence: TGTGCCAGCAGCCCGAGGGAGGGGAACACTGAAGCTTTCTTT. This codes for CASSPREGNTEAFF.

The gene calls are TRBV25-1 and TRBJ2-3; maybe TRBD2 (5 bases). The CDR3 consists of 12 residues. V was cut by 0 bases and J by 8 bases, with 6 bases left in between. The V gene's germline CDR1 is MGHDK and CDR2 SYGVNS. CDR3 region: CASSEYEGTQYF. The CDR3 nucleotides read TGTGCCAGCAGTGAATATGAGGGTACGCAGTATTTT.

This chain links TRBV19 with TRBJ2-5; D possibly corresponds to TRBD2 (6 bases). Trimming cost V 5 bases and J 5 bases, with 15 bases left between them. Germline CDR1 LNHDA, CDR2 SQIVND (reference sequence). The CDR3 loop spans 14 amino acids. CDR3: CASSGGGPRETQYF. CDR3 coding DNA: TGTGCCAGTAGTGGGGGAGGACCTCGGGAGACCCAGTACTTC.